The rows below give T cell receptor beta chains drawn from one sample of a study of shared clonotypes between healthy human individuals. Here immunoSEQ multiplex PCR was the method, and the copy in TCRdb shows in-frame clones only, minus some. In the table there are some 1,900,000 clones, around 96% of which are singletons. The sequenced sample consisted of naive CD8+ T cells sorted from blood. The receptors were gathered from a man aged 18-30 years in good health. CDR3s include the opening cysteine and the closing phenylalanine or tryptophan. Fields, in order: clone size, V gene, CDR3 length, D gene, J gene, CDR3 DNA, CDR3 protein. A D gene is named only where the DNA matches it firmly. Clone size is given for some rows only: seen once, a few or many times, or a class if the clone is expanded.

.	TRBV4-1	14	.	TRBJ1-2	TGCGCCAGCAGCCAACCAGTAGCTAACTATGGCTACACCTTC	CASSQPVANYGYTF
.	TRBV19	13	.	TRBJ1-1	TGTGCCAGTAGTATCGGGGTGGGGGCTGAAGCTTTCTTT	CASSIGVGAEAFF
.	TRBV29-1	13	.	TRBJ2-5	TGCAGCGTTCCGAACTATATTGGAGAGACCCAGTACTTC	CSVPNYIGETQYF
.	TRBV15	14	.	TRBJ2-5	TGTGCCACCAGCAGAGATCCCGAGGTGGAGACCCAGTACTTC	CATSRDPEVETQYF
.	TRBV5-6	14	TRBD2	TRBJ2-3	TGTGCCAGCAGCCCGGGGACTAGCGGGTATACGCAGTATTTT	CASSPGTSGYTQYF
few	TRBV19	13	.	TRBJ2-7	TGTGCCAGTAGTATAACACAGGGCTACGAGCAGTACTTC	CASSITQGYEQYF
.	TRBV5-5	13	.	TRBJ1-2	TGTGCCAGCAGCTTTTCAGGGGTGTATGGCTACACCTTC	CASSFSGVYGYTF
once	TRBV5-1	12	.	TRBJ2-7	TGCGCCAGCGGATATTCCTACTACGAGCAGTACTTC	CASGYSYYEQYF
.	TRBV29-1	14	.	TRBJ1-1	TGCAGCGTTGGCTCCAGGGCATTGAACACTGAAGCTTTCTTT	CSVGSRALNTEAFF
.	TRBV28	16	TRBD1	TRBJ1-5	TGTGCCAGCAGTGAACAGGGGACCTATAGCAATCAGCCCCAGCATTTT	CASSEQGTYSNQPQHF
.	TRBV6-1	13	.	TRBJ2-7	TGTGCCAGCAACCAGGTCGGGGAGTACGAGCAGTACTTC	CASNQVGEYEQYF
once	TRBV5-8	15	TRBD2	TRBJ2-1	TGTGCCAGCAGCCTCCTAGCGGGAGGGTACAATGAGCAGTTCTTC	CASSLLAGGYNEQFF
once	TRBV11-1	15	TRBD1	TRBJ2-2	TGTGCCAGCAGCCCCCTGGGACAGCCCACCGGGGAGCTGTTTTTT	CASSPLGQPTGELFF
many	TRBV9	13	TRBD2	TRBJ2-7	TGTGCCAGCAGCCCGGGACTAGAAAACGAGCAGTACTTC	CASSPGLENEQYF
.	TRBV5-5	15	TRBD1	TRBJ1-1	TGTGCCAGCGGCCCGGACAGGGAGCCCTCCCCTGAAGCTTTCTTT	CASGPDREPSPEAFF
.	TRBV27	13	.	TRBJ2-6	TGTGCCAGCAGTTCGGGGGGGGCCAACGTCCTGACTTTC	CASSSGGANVLTF
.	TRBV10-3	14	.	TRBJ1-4	TGTGCCCCGCAGACGGGTGCAACTAATGAAAAACTGTTTTTT	CAPQTGATNEKLFF
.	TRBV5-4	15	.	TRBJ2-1	TGTGCCAGCAGCTTGGTCGGGGGAGGTAAGGATGAGCAGTTCTTC	CASSLVGGGKDEQFF
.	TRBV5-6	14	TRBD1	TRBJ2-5	TGTGCCAGCAGCTTCTGGGACAGCCAAGAGACCCAGTACTTC	CASSFWDSQETQYF
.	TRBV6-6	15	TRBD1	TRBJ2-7	TGTGCCAGCAGCGGGGAGGGGACAGGGGTCTACGAGCAGTACTTC	CASSGEGTGVYEQYF
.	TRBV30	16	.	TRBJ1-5	TGTGCCTGGAGTGTACGGAAGGCTGGCGGCAATCAGCCCCAGCATTTT	CAWSVRKAGGNQPQHF
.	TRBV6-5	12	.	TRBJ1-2	TGTGCCAGCAGTGACGGAATCTATGGCTACACCTTC	CASSDGIYGYTF
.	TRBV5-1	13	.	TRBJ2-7	TGCGCCAGCAGCTTGGCAGGGTTCGACGAGCAGTACTTC	CASSLAGFDEQYF
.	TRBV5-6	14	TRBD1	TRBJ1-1	TGTGCCAGCAGCTGGGGGACAGGCTTCACTGAAGCTTTCTTT	CASSWGTGFTEAFF
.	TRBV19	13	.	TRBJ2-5	TGTGCCAGTAGTTACAGGGTACAAGAGACCCAGTACTTC	CASSYRVQETQYF
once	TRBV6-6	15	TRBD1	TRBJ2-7	TGTGCCAGCAGTTGGGTGGGACAGGAGCCCTACGAGCAGTACTTC	CASSWVGQEPYEQYF
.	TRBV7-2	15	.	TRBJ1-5	TGTGCCAGCAGCTTAGAGGGCTTTTTCAATCAGCCCCAGCATTTT	CASSLEGFFNQPQHF
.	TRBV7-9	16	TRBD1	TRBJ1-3	TGTGCCAGCAGCGCCGACAGGGGGGGGCCTGGAAACACCATATATTTT	CASSADRGGPGNTIYF
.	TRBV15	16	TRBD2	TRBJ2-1	TGTGCCACCAGCAGTGGACTAGCGGCCCTTTACAATGAGCAGTTCTTC	CATSSGLAALYNEQFF
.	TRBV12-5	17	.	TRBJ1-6	TGTGCTAGTGGTCCGGCGACAGGAAGCTCCTATAATTCACCCCTCCACTTT	CASGPATGSSYNSPLHF
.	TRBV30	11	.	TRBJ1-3	TGTGCCTGGAGTGAGGGGTACACCATATATTTT	CAWSEGYTIYF
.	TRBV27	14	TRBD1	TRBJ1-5	TGTGCCAGCAGGGCCGGGACAGGCATTCAGCCCCAGCATTTT	CASRAGTGIQPQHF
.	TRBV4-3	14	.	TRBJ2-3	TGCGCCAGCAGCCAGCAACGGACTACAGATACGCAGTATTTT	CASSQQRTTDTQYF
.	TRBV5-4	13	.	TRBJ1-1	TGTGCCAGCAGCTTGGATAGGGTGGATTCCGCTTTCTTT	CASSLDRVDSAFF
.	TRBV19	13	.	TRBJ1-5	TGTGCCAGTGGGGGGGGAGTGGAGCAGCCCCAGCATTTT	CASGGGVEQPQHF
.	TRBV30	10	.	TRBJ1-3	TGTGCCTGGACCGATAACACCATATATTTT	CAWTDNTIYF
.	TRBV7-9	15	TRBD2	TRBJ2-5	TGTGCCAGCAGCACGACTAGCGGGATAAGAGAGACCCAGTACTTC	CASSTTSGIRETQYF
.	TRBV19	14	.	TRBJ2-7	TGTGCCAGTAGTGGGCAGGGGGGGCGAGACGAGCAGTACTTC	CASSGQGGRDEQYF